Reported below is one T cell receptor (beta chain). V lost 2 bases and J 0 bases, leaving 9 bases between the germline ends. This CDR3 comprises 15 residues. Germline V lookup: CDR1 LGHDT, CDR2 YNNKEL (reference sequence). The data were obtained in a study of blood T cell repertoires in COVID-19. Overall study context: Sample material is recorded as cDNA or gDNA derived from T cells, B-cell-depleted T cells, or PBMCs.

Some clones are missing from TCRdb's copy, which holds only in-frame ones; the method was immunoSEQ multiplex PCR. The table has nearly 40,000 clones, about 87% seen once. The sample consisted of peripheral blood. The origin of this receptor is a woman aged 70-85 years with acute or convalescent COVID-19. V usage is TRBV3-1 (or the pseudogene TRBV3-2) and J usage is TRBJ2-3; D gene uncertain. This CDR3 is CASSQRPGSTDTQYF. The CDR3 region has the DNA TGTGCCAGCAGCCAAAGGCCAGGTAGCACAGATACGCAGTATTTT.